The sequence of this T cell receptor beta chain was determined in a study of blood T cells in healthy people across ages. About this clonotype itself: The antigen remains undetermined.

With each sample, at least 5.5 micrograms of total RNA were extracted. The CDR3 length is 12 residues. Trimming took 4 bases from V and 3 from J, leaving 7 bases between them. The V gene's germline CDR1 is SNHLY and CDR2 FYNNEI. The study, taken as a whole, reports: Greater diversity and more naive CD4+ cells were seen in long-lived donors than in aged donors. Naive T cell percentage and TCR beta diversity correlated strongly. Older age went with lower TCR beta diversity per million T cells, in a roughly linear way.

The second PCR ran about 6 to 11 cycles with a sample-barcoded 5' primer and J-beta primers. Each CDR3 protein gets one entry after TCRdb re-called the 5' RACE reads with MiXCR. The data show some 1.5 million distinct CDR3 sequences, about 30% seen once. This receptor was identified in a woman in her 30s in good health. The chain recombines TRBV2 with TRBJ2-7; D is possibly TRBD1 (6 bases). Material: blood. This chain's CDR3 is CASSGTVYEQYF. The DNA of the CDR3 is TGTGCCAGCAGTGGGACAGTCTACGAGCAGTACTTC. The whole variable domain, filled in from reference TRBV2 and TRBJ2-7, reads EPEVTQTPSHQVTQMGQEVILRCVPISNHLYFYWYRQILGQKVEFLVSFYNNEISEKSEIFDDQFSVERPDGSNFTLKIRSTKLEDSAMYFCASSGTVYEQYFGPGTRLTVT.